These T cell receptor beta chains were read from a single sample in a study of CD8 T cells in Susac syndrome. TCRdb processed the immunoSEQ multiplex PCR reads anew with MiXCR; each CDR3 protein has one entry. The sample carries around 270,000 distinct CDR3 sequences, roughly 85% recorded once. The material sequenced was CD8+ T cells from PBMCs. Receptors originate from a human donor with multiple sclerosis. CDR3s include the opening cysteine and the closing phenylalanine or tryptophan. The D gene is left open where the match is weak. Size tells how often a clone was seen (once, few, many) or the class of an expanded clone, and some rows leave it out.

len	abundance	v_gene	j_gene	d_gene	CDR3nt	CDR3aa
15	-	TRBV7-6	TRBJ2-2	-	TGTGCCAGCAGCCCGTCGACCGGCATCTACGGGGAGCTGTTTTTT	CASSPSTGIYGELFF
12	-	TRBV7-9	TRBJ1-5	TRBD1	TGTGCCAGCAGCTCAGGGGGTCAGCCCCAGCATTTT	CASSSGGQPQHF
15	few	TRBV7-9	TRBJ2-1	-	TGTGCCAGCAGCTCCCTGGGGGCAGGGCCCAATGAGCAGTTCTTC	CASSSLGAGPNEQFF
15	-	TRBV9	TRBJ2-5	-	TGTGCCAGCAGCGTTGAAGGCAGGGCTCAAGAGACCCAGTACTTC	CASSVEGRAQETQYF
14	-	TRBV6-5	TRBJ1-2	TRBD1	TGTGCCAGCAGTAGACAGGGCGGGGACTATGGCTACACCTTC	CASSRQGGDYGYTF
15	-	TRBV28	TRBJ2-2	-	TGTGCCAGCAGCGCCTTGGAGGGTTACACCGGGGAGCTGTTTTTT	CASSALEGYTGELFF
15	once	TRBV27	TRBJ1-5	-	TGTGCCAGCAGACTACAGGGAACGGGCAATCAGCCCCAGCATTTT	CASRLQGTGNQPQHF
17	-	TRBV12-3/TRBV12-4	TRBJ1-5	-	TGTGCCAGCAGTAGTATAGGTCGGGGGCCAGACAATCAGCCCCAGCATTTT	CASSSIGRGPDNQPQHF
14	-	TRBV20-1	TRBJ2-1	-	TGCAGTGCTAGGGCTTCGGTCTCCTACAATGAGCAGTTCTTC	CSARASVSYNEQFF
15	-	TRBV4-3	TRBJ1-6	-	TGCGCCAGCAGCCAAGGTTCGGGGGGCGGTTCACCCCTCCACTTT	CASSQGSGGGSPLHF
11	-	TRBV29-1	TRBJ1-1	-	TGCAGCGTTGGTTCGCCAGGTGAAGCTTTCTTT	CSVGSPGEAFF
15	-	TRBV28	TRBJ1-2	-	TGTGCCAGCAGTCTGTGGGACACGATCATCTATGGCTACACCTTC	CASSLWDTIIYGYTF
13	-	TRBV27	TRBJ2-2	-	TGTGCCAGCAGTTTAGCAATCACCGGGGAGCTGTTTTTT	CASSLAITGELFF
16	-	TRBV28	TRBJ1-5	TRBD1	TGTGCCAGCAGTTCCCAGACAGGGGGACACAATCAGCCCCAGCATTTT	CASSSQTGGHNQPQHF
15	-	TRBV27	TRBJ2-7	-	TGTGCCAGCAGTCCCATCTCCCCGAGCTCCTACGAGCAGTACTTC	CASSPISPSSYEQYF
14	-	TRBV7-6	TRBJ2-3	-	TGTGCCAGCAGCCGATTAGGGGGGGCAGATACGCAGTATTTT	CASSRLGGADTQYF
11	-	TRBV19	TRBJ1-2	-	TGTGCCAGTAGGTCTAACTATGGCTACACCTTC	CASRSNYGYTF
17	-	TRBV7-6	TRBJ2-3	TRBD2	TGTGCCAGCAGCTTAGCGCGGGGTCGGGAGGCCCTGGATACGCAGTATTTT	CASSLARGREALDTQYF
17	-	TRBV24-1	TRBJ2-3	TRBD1	TGTGCCACCAGTGATCTCCCCGGGACAGAGATGATAGATACGCAGTATTTT	CATSDLPGTEMIDTQYF
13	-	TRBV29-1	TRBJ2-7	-	TGCAGCGTTGCCCGGGACACTGGCTACGAGCAGTACTTC	CSVARDTGYEQYF
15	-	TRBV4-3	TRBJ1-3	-	TGCGCCAGCAGCCAAGTACAGAGCTCTGGAAACACCATATATTTT	CASSQVQSSGNTIYF
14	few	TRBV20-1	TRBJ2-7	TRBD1	TGCAGTGCTAGAGACTACAGGGGATCCGACGAGCAGTACTTC	CSARDYRGSDEQYF
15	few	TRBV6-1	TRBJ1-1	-	TGTGCCAGCAGTACCCTGGCCGGGGTCCTCACTGAAGCTTTCTTT	CASSTLAGVLTEAFF
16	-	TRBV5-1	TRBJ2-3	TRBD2	TGCGCCAGCAGCTTGCCCAGCGGGAGGGCCACAGATACGCAGTATTTT	CASSLPSGRATDTQYF
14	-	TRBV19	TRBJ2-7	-	TGTGCCAGTAGTCCCCCGGAAGGGGAGTACGAGCAGTACTTC	CASSPPEGEYEQYF
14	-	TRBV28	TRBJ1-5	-	TGTGCCAGCAGCTCGGGCAGGGGTGGTCAGCCCCAGCATTTT	CASSSGRGGQPQHF
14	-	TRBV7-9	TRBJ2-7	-	TGTGCCAGCAGCTCGCAGGGCCTCGACTACGAGCAGTACTTC	CASSSQGLDYEQYF
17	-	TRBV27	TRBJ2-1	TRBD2	TGTGCCAGCAGTTTATCACTAGCGGGTGCCCGGGGCAGCGGGCAGTTCTTC	CASSLSLAGARGSGQFF
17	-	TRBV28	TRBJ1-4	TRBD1	TGTGCCAGCAGTCCCAACCCCGGACAGGCGGGAGGTGAAAAACTGTTTTTT	CASSPNPGQAGGEKLFF
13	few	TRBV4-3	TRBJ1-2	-	TGCGCCAGCAGCCCAAAGGCGGACTATGGCTACACCTTC	CASSPKADYGYTF
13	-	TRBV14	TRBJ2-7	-	TGTGCCAGCAGCCAAGTCGGATTGGGGGAGCAGTACTTC	CASSQVGLGEQYF
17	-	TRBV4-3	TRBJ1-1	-	TGCGCCAGCAGCCAAGATTGGGCGGGCGGATCGAACACTGAAGCTTTCTTT	CASSQDWAGGSNTEAFF
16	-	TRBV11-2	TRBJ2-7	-	TGTGCCAGCAGCTTAGCGGAGCCGAATGAGGGGCCCGAGCAGTACTTC	CASSLAEPNEGPEQYF
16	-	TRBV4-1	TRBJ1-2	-	TGCGCCAGCAGCCATCAACCCGGGACAACTAACTATGGCTACACCTTC	CASSHQPGTTNYGYTF
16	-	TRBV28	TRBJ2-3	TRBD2	TGTGCCAGCAGGTCCGGGACTAGCGGGCTCACAGATACGCAGTATTTT	CASRSGTSGLTDTQYF
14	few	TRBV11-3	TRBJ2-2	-	TGTGCCAGCAGCTTAGATTCCGGCACCGGGGAGCTGTTTTTT	CASSLDSGTGELFF
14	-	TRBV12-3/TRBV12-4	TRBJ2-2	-	TGTGCCAGCAGTCCCGGGAGTTTCACCGGGGAGCTGTTTTTT	CASSPGSFTGELFF
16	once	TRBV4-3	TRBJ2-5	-	TGCGCCAGCAGCCAAGAATATGGGGGAAATCAAGAGACCCAGTACTTC	CASSQEYGGNQETQYF
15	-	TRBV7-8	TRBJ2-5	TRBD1	TGTGCCAGCAGCTCCGGGACAGGGGGCGGGGAGACCCAGTACTTC	CASSSGTGGGETQYF
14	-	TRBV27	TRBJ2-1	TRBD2	TGTGCCAGCAGTCTTGGACTAGCGCCCAATGAGCAGTTCTTC	CASSLGLAPNEQFF
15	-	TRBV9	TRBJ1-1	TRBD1	TGTGCCAGCAGCGCTCCCGACAGGGGGAACACTGAAGCTTTCTTT	CASSAPDRGNTEAFF
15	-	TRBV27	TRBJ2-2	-	TGTGCCAGCAGTTTTAGGGGGATCCACACCGGGGAGCTGTTTTTT	CASSFRGIHTGELFF
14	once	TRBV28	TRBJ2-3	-	TGTGCCAGCAGTTTAGGCGGAAGCGCAGATACGCAGTATTTT	CASSLGGSADTQYF
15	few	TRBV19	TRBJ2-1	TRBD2	TGTGCCAGTAGCTCAGCGGGAAGCTCCTACAATGAGCAGTTCTTC	CASSSAGSSYNEQFF
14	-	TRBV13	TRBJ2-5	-	TGTGCCAGCAGACGAGGGACACCCCAAGAGACCCAGTACTTC	CASRRGTPQETQYF
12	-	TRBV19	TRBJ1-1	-	TGTGCCAGTAGTATCGGGACGGCGCAGGGTTTCTTT	CASSIGTAQGFF
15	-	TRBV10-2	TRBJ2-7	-	TGCGCCAGCAGTGAGGAGGGGGGCGATACCTACGAGCAGTACTTC	CASSEEGGDTYEQYF
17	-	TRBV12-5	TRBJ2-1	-	TGTGCTAGTGGTTTGGTAATTAGGGCGGGCCCTGCCGATGAGCAGTTCTTC	CASGLVIRAGPADEQFF
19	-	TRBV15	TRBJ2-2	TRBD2	TGTGCCACCAGCAGAGATATCAGCGTAGCAGCGGGAGGGCCCGGGGAGCTGTTTTTT	CATSRDISVAAGGPGELFF
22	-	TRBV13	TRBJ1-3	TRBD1	TGTGCCAGCAGCCGGTTGACAGGGGGTAGGGGAGTGTATGAGGGCTCTGGAAACACCATATATTTT	CASSRLTGGRGVYEGSGNTIYF
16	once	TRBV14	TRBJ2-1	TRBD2	TGTGCCAGCAGCCAAGGACTAGCGTTTTCCTACAATGAGCAGTTCTTC	CASSQGLAFSYNEQFF